These 3 T cell receptor beta chains came from one sample sequenced in a study of metastatic and nonmetastatic thyroid tumors (TCRdb year 2020). No patient had received any treatment before thyroid surgery. The library was made by PCR. The sequencer was an Illumina HiSeq 4000. TCRdb reran the public reads through fastp at Q25 and MiXCR, keeping productive beta chains. The sample table holds over 70,000 clones, of which less than 20% were seen once. More than 10% of the sample comes from the top ten. The specimen sequenced was blood. These receptors were collected from a female donor with papillary thyroid cancer or a benign thyroid nodule (not recorded which). Some clones in this sample may be carry-over from other donors' samples.

Of note for this clone: This may come from a read error, since a much larger clone is one base off. The genes are TRBV5-5 and TRBJ1-1; D remains ambiguous. The CDR3 extends over 13 amino acids. Trimming pared 2 bases from V and 3 bases from J, leaving 8 bases between. The germline V gene encodes CDR1 SGHKS and CDR2 YYEKEE (reference sequence). The CDR3 nucleotides are TGTGCCAGCAGCTTCAGGTTGGACACTGAAGCTTTCTTT. Amino acid sequence: CASSFRLDTEAFF. Full variable domain (remainder filled in from reference TRBV5-5 and TRBJ1-1): DAGVTQSPTHLIKTRGQQVTLRCSPISGHKSVSWYQQVLGQGPQFIFQYYEKEERGRGNFPDRFSARQFPNYSSELNVNALLLGDSALYLCASSFRLDTEAFFGQGTRLTVV.

This clone was detected ten times or more. The genes are TRBV9 and TRBJ2-3, with D perhaps matching TRBD1 (6 bases). The CDR3 consists of 15 residues. Germline CDR1 is SGDLS and CDR2 is YYNGEE. Trimming cost V 0 bases and J 5 bases, with 13 bases left between them. CDR3 sequence reads: CASSVVQGLGDTQYF. CDR3 in DNA: TGTGCCAGCAGCGTAGTACAGGGCCTAGGAGATACGCAGTATTTT.

This clone was recorded at least ten times. The CDR3 DNA reads TGCAGTGCTAGAGAAGTAAGAGCGGGAGCGGCCTACAATGAGCAGTTCTTC. Translated: CSAREVRAGAAYNEQFF. The gene calls are TRBV20-1 and TRBJ2-1; 8 bases line up with TRBD2. Germline trimming cut 0 bases from V and 2 bases from J; bases unmatched to any gene: 9. The CDR3 is 17 residues long. Germline V gene lookup returns CDR1 DFQATT and CDR2 SNEGSKA (reference sequence).